The 7 T cell receptor beta chains below all came from one sample that was sequenced in a study of OX40 agonist ivuxolimab in advanced cancers. The data were produced by immunoSEQ multiplex PCR, yet TCRdb's version contains in-frame clones alone and is incomplete. The data show approximately 70,000 clones, roughly four fifths seen once. Material: CD4+ or CD8+ T cells sorted from blood, obtained in a trial of the OX40 agonist ivuxolimab. These TCRs come from an adult with an advanced solid tumor such as melanoma, head and neck, liver or kidney cancer.

This chain connects TRBV4-3 to TRBJ2-2, with D uncertain. V was cut by 8 bases and J by 0 bases, with 16 bases left in between. CDR3 size: 16 residues. CDR1 LGHNA and CDR2 YSLEER come from the germline V gene. The CDR3 DNA follows: TGCGCCAGCTCGGACCTACTCTCGTCGAACACCGGGGAGCTGTTTTTT. The encoded protein is CASSDLLSSNTGELFF.

With regard to this clone: Within the sample, other DNA sequences also encode this same CDR3. CDR3 amino acids: CASSLRRTTNYGYTF. CDR3 in DNA: TGTGCCAGCAGCTTAAGACGGACCACTAACTATGGCTACACCTTC. The chain links TRBV6-5 to TRBJ1-2; D gene unclear. V was shortened by 6 bases and J by 0 bases, with 14 bases between the two germline ends. From germline, CDR1 is MNHEY and CDR2 SVGAGI. There are 15 residues in the CDR3.

The V gene is TRBV11-3, the J gene TRBJ1-1; 9 bases line up with TRBD1. Germline CDR1 reads SGHNT; CDR2 reads YENEEA. With 0 bases clipped from V and 3 bases from J, the junction kept 14 bases outside the gene matches. The CDR3 has 19 amino acids. The CDR3 coding sequence is TGTGCCAGCAGCTTAGAATATAGTGGGACAGGGTGGGAGGACACTGAAGCTTTCTTT. Translating it yields CASSLEYSGTGWEDTEAFF.

In this sample, this clone turned up a few times. This chain joins TRBV4-1 and TRBJ1-1, with 9 bases fitting TRBD1. Germline CDR1 MGHRA, CDR2 YSYEKL. The ends lost 1 base at V and 0 bases at J; junction bases unmatched: 0. The length of the CDR3 is 15 residues. CDR3: CASSQGDRVNTEAFF. The CDR3 coding sequence is TGCGCCAGCAGCCAAGGGGACAGGGTGAACACTGAAGCTTTCTTT.

This rearrangement joins TRBV2 to TRBJ2-3, with D unclear. The length of the CDR3 is 14 residues. The V and J ends lost 11 bases and 3 bases respectively, with 18 bases between them. Germline CDR1 reads SNHLY; CDR2 reads FYNNEI. The CDR3 sequence is CAGRKGTRTDTQYF. The CDR3 nucleotides are TGTGCCGGACGAAAGGGTACGCGGACAGATACGCAGTATTTT.

The rearrangement links TRBV28 to TRBJ1-5; no reliable D call. This CDR3 has 13 residues. V lost 3 bases to trimming and J lost 3 bases, with 6 bases between them. Germline CDR1 MDHEN, CDR2 SYDVKM. CDR3 protein: CASSLPTNQPQHF. The CDR3 coding sequence is TGTGCCAGCAGTTTGCCAACCAATCAGCCCCAGCATTTT.

The chain is built from TRBV19 and TRBJ1-2, with a tentative D call TRBD1 (5 bases). The CDR3 is made up of 12 amino acids. The V gene lost 8 bases and the J gene lost 8 bases, with 15 bases spanning the gap. CDR1 is LNHDA, CDR2 SQIVND, per germline (reference sequence). In DNA, the CDR3 is TGTGCCAGTGTTAGGGAGGGGATCGGCTACACCTTC. Translation: CASVREGIGYTF.